This T cell receptor beta chain was retrieved from a study of Graves' ophthalmopathy and Graves' hyperthyroidism. The junction had 8 bases not matched to a gene; V was cut back by 4 bases and J by 6 bases. Germline-derived CDR1 and CDR2 are SNHLY and FYNNEI. The CDR3 has 14 residues. Transcripts of RNA were the source for amplifying TCR beta CDR3 regions. An initial RT-PCR round employing HTBI primers preceded a second-round multiplex PCR. Each CDR3 protein gets one entry after TCRdb re-called the multiplex PCR reads with MiXCR. The repertoire holds 170,000 or so distinct CDR3 sequences, with roughly two fifths as singletons. Study results and limitations: Ophthalmopathy progression prediction by the model yielded a sensitivity of 55% to 71% and a specificity of 72.22%. Blood also harbored most expanded thyroid clonotypes above 0.001 frequency.

This clonotype was seen many times. Its antigen is unidentified. Uncontrolled infections, pregnancy, lactation or other autoimmune diseases led to patient exclusion. V gene TRBV2 combines with J gene TRBJ2-7; 8 bases line up with TRBD2. This TCR was sampled from a man aged 25 to 40 with Graves' ophthalmopathy. The specimen was peripheral blood. CDR3 DNA: TGTGCCAGCAGTGGGGTGGGCGGGAGGTTCGAGCAGTACTTC. Amino acid sequence: CASSGVGGRFEQYF.